A single sample gave rise to the 22 T cell receptor beta chains below, sequenced in a study of blood T cell repertoires in COVID-19. Only in-frame clones appear in the TCRdb table, and some are missing; sequencing was by immunoSEQ multiplex PCR. The profile shows hundreds of thousands of clones, 75% to 90% of them singletons. The sample comprised peripheral blood. The receptors come from a man aged 60 to 69 who had recovered from COVID-19.

J is TRBJ2-7 and V is TRBV19; 9 bases are shared with TRBD1. The CDR3 is made up of 15 amino acids. Losses at the gene ends were 7 bases for V and 4 bases for J; bases not matched to a gene: 11. Per the germline V gene, CDR1 is LNHDA and CDR2 is SQIVND (reference sequence). Here the CDR3 reads CASTPAGTGTYEQYF. The CDR3 DNA follows: TGTGCCAGTACCCCTGCCGGGACAGGGACGTACGAGCAGTACTTC.

In this sample, this clone turned up once. The gene calls are TRBV10-2 and TRBJ2-1, with 9 bases aligning to TRBD1. Germline trimming cut 10 bases from V and 3 bases from J; bases unmatched to any gene: 7. Germline V CDR1 and CDR2: WSHSY, SAAADI. The CDR3 loop spans 14 amino acids. The chain's CDR3 is CAIAGTGSYNEQFF. Written as DNA, the CDR3 is TGCGCCATAGCCGGGACAGGGAGCTACAATGAGCAGTTCTTC.

The CDR3 sequence is CSASGLAEETQYF. CDR3 coding DNA: TGCAGTGCTAGTGGGCTAGCGGAAGAGACCCAGTACTTC. This chain joins TRBV20-1 and TRBJ2-5, with TRBD2 matching over 7 bases. The V and J ends lost 3 bases and 3 bases, in that order; junction bases with no gene match: 4. The germline V gene has CDR1 DFQATT and CDR2 SNEGSKA (reference sequence). The CDR3 covers 13 residues.

The chain is built from TRBV9 and TRBJ1-3, with D possibly matching TRBD1 (6 bases). V shed 2 bases and J shed 0 bases, with 9 bases lying between them. The CDR3 length is 15 residues. Germline CDR1 and CDR2: SGDLS and YYNGEE. This chain's CDR3 is CASSVGTSSGNTIYF. In DNA form, the CDR3 reads TGTGCCAGCAGCGTCGGGACAAGCTCTGGAAACACCATATATTTT.

The chain has TRBV7-3 and TRBJ2-1; a possible D gene is TRBD2 (6 bases). With 5 bases removed from V and 5 bases from J, the gap between germline ends came to 10 bases. Germline loops: CDR1 SGHTA, CDR2 FQGTGA. The CDR3 spans 13 residues. CDR3 amino acids: CASSPGLNNEQFF. CDR3 nucleotide sequence: TGTGCCAGCAGCCCGGGACTTAACAATGAGCAGTTCTTC.

The chain links TRBV5-4 to TRBJ2-4; 9 nucleotides match TRBD2. The CDR3 runs to 20 residues. The trim removed 3 bases at V and 4 bases at J, leaving 20 bases unmatched. Per the germline V gene, CDR1 is SGHNT and CDR2 is YYREEE (reference sequence). Here the CDR3 reads CASSSNGIGGRATTKNIQYF. In DNA form, the CDR3 reads TGTGCCAGCAGCTCAAACGGCATAGGCGGGAGGGCCACGACGAAAAACATTCAGTACTTC.

This clone showed up just once. The chain uses TRBV10-3 and TRBJ1-5; no clear D. Germline CDR1 is ENHRY and CDR2 is SYGVKD. The CDR3 loop spans 17 amino acids. Trimming removed 6 bases at V and 0 bases at J, with 18 bases between. In nucleotides, the CDR3 is TGTGCCATCAGCCAGCGCTACACCACTTATAGCAATCAGCCCCAGCATTTT. This translates into CAISQRYTTYSNQPQHF.

V gene TRBV7-2 combines with J gene TRBJ1-3; TRBD1 matches at 7 bases. Germline V gene data show CDR1 as SGHTA and CDR2 as FQGNSA. The CDR3 is 15 residues long. Trimming removed 6 bases from V and 0 bases from J; junction bases left unmatched: 5. The CDR3 sequence is CASSYDRVSGNTIYF. Written as DNA, the CDR3 is TGTGCCAGCAGTTACGACAGGGTCTCTGGAAACACCATATATTTT.

The gene calls are TRBV19 and TRBJ1-1; no clear D. Per the germline V gene, CDR1 is LNHDA and CDR2 is SQIVND (reference sequence). This CDR3 spans 15 amino acids. The germline V and J ends were trimmed by 5 bases and 10 bases, with 23 bases remaining between them. CDR3 nucleotides: TGTGCCAGTAGTGATCCTCTCGTGCGAGGTAGTCGAGCTTTCTTT. Encoded protein: CASSDPLVRGSRAFF.

This clone was found once. The chain recombines TRBV5-1 with TRBJ1-1; D is ambiguous. CDR1 and CDR2 (germline): SGHRS, YFSETQ. With 1 base removed from V and 2 bases from J, the gap between germline ends came to 9 bases. The CDR3 is 14 amino acids. The CDR3 here is CASSLYGLNTEAFF. The CDR3 region has the DNA TGCGCCAGCAGCTTGTATGGCCTCAACACTGAAGCTTTCTTT. Variable domain in full (rest from reference TRBV5-1 and TRBJ1-1): KAGVTQTPRYLIKTRGQQVTLSCSPISGHRSVSWYQQTPGQGLQFLFEYFSETQRNKGNFPGRFSGRQFSNSRSEMNVSTLELGDSALYLCASSLYGLNTEAFFGQGTRLTVV.

This chain uses TRBV11-2 with TRBJ2-1; 11 nucleotides match TRBD2. The CDR3 length is 18 residues. Trimming took 1 base from V and 7 from J; bases not matched to a gene: 12. Germline loops: CDR1 SGHAT, CDR2 FQNNGV. Here the CDR3 DNA reads TGTGCCAGCAGCTTAGTCTTCCGCCGACTAGCGGGAAGTAATGAGCAGTTCTTC. Protein: CASSLVFRRLAGSNEQFF. Looking up the rest from reference TRBV11-2 and TRBJ2-1 gives the full variable domain: EAGVAQSPRYKIIEKRQSVAFWCNPISGHATLYWYQQILGQGPKLLIQFQNNGVVDDSQLPKDRFSAERLKGVDSTLKIQPAKLEDSAVYLCASSLVFRRLAGSNEQFFGPGTRLTVL.

The rearrangement links TRBV5-1 to TRBJ1-1; D ambiguous. Germline CDR1 and CDR2: SGHRS and YFSETQ. The CDR3 covers 15 residues. The germline V and J ends were trimmed by 4 bases and 3 bases, with 16 bases remaining between them. The CDR3 region is CASSIAGARDTEAFF. The CDR3 DNA is TGCGCCAGCAGCATCGCGGGCGCCCGGGACACTGAAGCTTTCTTT.

V and J are TRBV5-6 and TRBJ2-1, with D possibly being TRBD2 (8 bases). The CDR3 loop spans 16 amino acids. CDR1 and CDR2 (germline): SGHDT, YYEEEE. V lost 0 bases and J 5 bases, leaving 15 bases between the germline ends. As DNA, the CDR3 is TGTGCCAGCAGCTTGGTCGGGAGGGGGCCCCACAATGAGCAGTTCTTC. Its translation is CASSLVGRGPHNEQFF.

This clone was seen a single time. The chain is built from TRBV5-1 and TRBJ2-7; 9 bases map to TRBD1. V was pared by 2 bases and J by 3 bases, with 6 bases of the junction left unmatched. Germline-derived CDR1 and CDR2 are SGHRS and YFSETQ. This CDR3 region has 15 residues. CDR3 nucleotide sequence: TGCGCCAGCAGCTTTCTAGGGACAGGGTTCTACGAGCAGTACTTC. This codes for CASSFLGTGFYEQYF.

This clone was counted a few times. This CDR3 reads CASSLRGPGYGYTF. The CDR3 DNA sequence: TGTGCCAGCAGTTTAAGGGGGCCTGGCTATGGCTACACCTTC. J is TRBJ1-2 and V is TRBV6-5; TRBD1 aligns across 7 bases. The CDR3 spans 14 residues. After removal of 4 bases from V and 4 bases from J, the junction contained 6 bases not matched to a gene. Germline V gene sequence: CDR1 MNHEY, CDR2 SVGAGI.

This clone was observed a few times. The chain recombines TRBV11-3 with TRBJ2-3; D is perhaps TRBD1 (5 bases). This CDR3 has 14 residues. The V gene's germline CDR1 is SGHNT and CDR2 YENEEA. V lost 2 bases and J 4 bases, leaving 10 bases between the germline ends. The CDR3 bases are TGTGCCAGCAGCTTATCCGTAGGGGCAGATACGCAGTATTTT. Amino acids: CASSLSVGADTQYF.

This clone was observed once. The V gene is TRBV3-1 (or the pseudogene TRBV3-2), the J gene TRBJ2-3, with 9 bases fitting TRBD2. The junction had 3 bases not matched to a gene; V was cut back by 4 bases and J by 1 base. The CDR3 has 15 residues. The germline V gene has CDR1 LGHDT and CDR2 YNNKEL (reference sequence). The CDR3 region is CASSPVAGGTDTQYF. CDR3 in DNA: TGTGCCAGCAGCCCAGTAGCGGGAGGCACAGATACGCAGTATTTT.

The chain carries TRBV25-1 and TRBJ2-7, with D maybe TRBD1 (6 bases). From germline, CDR1 is MGHDK and CDR2 SYGVNS. The CDR3 loop spans 14 amino acids. Trimming pared 7 bases from V and 3 bases from J, leaving 16 bases between. The CDR3 coding sequence is TGTGCCAGCACCTCCGGGACAAAACGCTACGAGCAGTACTTC. This codes for CASTSGTKRYEQYF.

The rearrangement uses TRBV7-9 and TRBJ2-1; D unresolved. Germline V gives CDR1 SEHNR, CDR2 FQNEAQ (reference sequence). The CDR3 is made up of 14 amino acids. Trimming cost V 1 base and J 2 bases, with 6 bases left between them. The CDR3 is CASSLGQAYNEQFF. The CDR3 DNA follows: TGTGCCAGCAGCTTAGGGCAGGCCTACAATGAGCAGTTCTTC. Supplemented by reference TRBV7-9 and TRBJ2-1, the full variable domain reads DTGVSQNPRHKITKRGQNVTFRCDPISEHNRLYWYRQTLGQGPEFLTYFQNEAQLEKSRLLSDRFSAERPKGSFSTLEIQRTEQGDSAMYLCASSLGQAYNEQFFGPGTRLTVL.

The chain recombines TRBV25-1 with TRBJ1-1; a possible D gene is TRBD1 (5 bases). CDR3 size: 15 residues. Germline V gene lookup returns CDR1 MGHDK and CDR2 SYGVNS. The V and J ends lost 4 bases and 4 bases respectively, with 16 bases between them. CDR3: CASSAQAAISTEAFF. The CDR3, as DNA: TGTGCCAGCAGTGCACAGGCGGCGATTAGCACTGAAGCTTTCTTT.

The chain recombines TRBV27 with TRBJ1-1; maybe TRBD1 (5 bases). Germline CDR1 and CDR2: MNHEY and SMNVEV (reference sequence). V lost 8 bases and J 1 base, leaving 11 bases between the germline ends. The CDR3 is 13 residues long. The DNA of the CDR3 is TGTGCCAGCTCCCTGGGGCGGAACACTGAAGCTTTCTTT. As protein: CASSLGRNTEAFF.

The rearrangement uses TRBV10-3 and TRBJ1-2; D remains unclear. Germline V lookup: CDR1 ENHRY, CDR2 SYGVKD. Trimming pared 8 bases from V and 8 bases from J, leaving 18 bases between. The CDR3 consists of 13 residues. Here the CDR3 reads CAIFPTGGIGYTF. DNA for the CDR3: TGTGCCATCTTCCCCACGGGAGGTATCGGCTACACCTTC.